This entry lists 8 T cell receptor beta chains sequenced from one sample in a study of T-cell reconstitution after alpha-beta-depleted transplantation in children. The authors prepared the TCRbeta library with unique molecular identifiers. In TCRdb, the PCR reads were re-called with MiXCR into one record per CDR3 protein. This table has about 440,000 distinct CDR3 sequences, over 40% appearing once. The sample here was PBMCs, taken before TCRalphabeta/CD19-depleted stem cell transplant. The receptors here all came from a girl aged 2 to 10 with aplastic anemia, due to receive a stem cell transplant.

The chain couples TRBV7-2 to TRBJ2-1; 13 nucleotides agree with TRBD2. Germline V gene data show CDR1 as SGHTA and CDR2 as FQGNSA. The CDR3 is 16 amino acids. V lost 7 bases and J lost 4; bases outside the gene matches: 7. DNA of the CDR3: TGTGCCAGCACCTTGACTAGCGGGAGGATTTACAATGAGCAGTTCTTC. Its translation: CASTLTSGRIYNEQFF.

This clonotype was picked up many times. The V gene is TRBV9, the J gene TRBJ2-1, with TRBD2 matching over 9 bases. CDR1 SGDLS and CDR2 YYNGEE come from the germline V gene. The CDR3 totals 15 residues. V dropped 4 bases and J dropped 7; count of bases not matched to a gene: 9. The CDR3 spells CASSPRVAGVNEQFF. CDR3 DNA: TGTGCCAGCAGCCCCCGGGTAGCGGGAGTTAATGAGCAGTTCTTC.

The V gene is TRBV10-2, the J gene TRBJ2-5; 11 bases match TRBD1. The CDR3 runs to 19 residues. Germline V gene sequence: CDR1 WSHSY, CDR2 SAAADI. Trimming removed 8 bases from V and 7 bases from J; junction bases left unmatched: 24. The CDR3 spells CASLPGQGVRYPWEGTQYF. In DNA, the CDR3 is TGCGCCAGCCTTCCGGGACAGGGGGTCCGCTATCCTTGGGAAGGGACCCAGTACTTC.

V is TRBV5-1 and J is TRBJ2-7; D uncertain. There are 14 residues in the CDR3. The V end was cut by 1 base, the J end by 5 bases, with 13 bases between. Germline values: CDR1 SGHRS, CDR2 YFSETQ. For the CDR3, the DNA is TGCGCCAGCAGCTTGCCGGGCTCAGTCAACGAGCAGTACTTC. Translating gives CASSLPGSVNEQYF. Supplemented by reference TRBV5-1 and TRBJ2-7, the full variable domain reads KAGVTQTPRYLIKTRGQQVTLSCSPISGHRSVSWYQQTPGQGLQFLFEYFSETQRNKGNFPGRFSGRQFSNSRSEMNVSTLELGDSALYLCASSLPGSVNEQYFGPGTRLTVT.

J is TRBJ2-7 and V is TRBV7-9; D is possibly TRBD1 (6 bases). Germline-derived CDR1 and CDR2 are SEHNR and FQNEAQ (reference sequence). The CDR3 length is 12 residues. Trimming removed 5 bases at V and 3 bases at J, with 8 bases between. The CDR3 region has the DNA TGTGCCAGCAGCGGGACAAACTACGAGCAGTACTTC. Residues: CASSGTNYEQYF.

This chain joins TRBV15 and TRBJ2-7; 8 bases map to TRBD1. CDR3 length: 14 residues. The V gene's germline CDR1 is LNHNV and CDR2 YYDKDF (reference sequence). V shed 5 bases, J shed 5 bases, and the junction held 8 bases outside the gene matches. DNA for the CDR3: TGTGCCACCAGCCCCCACGGACAGGGCGACGAGCAGTACTTC. Its protein is CATSPHGQGDEQYF. Filled out from reference TRBV15 and TRBJ2-7, the complete variable domain reads DAMVIQNPRYQVTQFGKPVTLSCSQTLNHNVMYWYQQKSSQAPKLLFHYYDKDFNNEADTPDNFQSRRPNTSFCFLDIRSPGLGDTAMYLCATSPHGQGDEQYFGPGTRLTVT.

CDR3 loop: CAISESHHGPGQGPYEQYF. CDR3 bases: TGTGCCATCAGTGAGTCGCACCATGGACCGGGACAGGGCCCCTACGAGCAGTACTTC. V usage is TRBV10-3 and J usage is TRBJ2-7; 9 bases are shared with TRBD1. The CDR3 is made up of 19 amino acids. The germline CDR1 and CDR2 sequences are ENHRY and SYGVKD. V lost 0 bases, J lost 2 bases, and 14 bases stayed unmatched.

There are a few counts of this clonotype. Mismatch with germline at one junction end may stem from a read error. V is TRBV12-3 or TRBV12-4 and J is TRBJ2-5; D perhaps matches TRBD2 (6 bases). The CDR3 is made up of 18 amino acids. The CDR3 DNA reads as TGTGCCAGCAGTTTAGCGAGAGAGCGGGCAGGAATTCGGGAGACCCACTACTTC. Translating it yields CASSLARERAGIRETHYF.